This T cell receptor (beta chain) was sequenced in a study of blood T cell repertoires in COVID-19. Whole-study context: The study drew acute and convalescent COVID-19 samples from the United States, Italy and Spain. From T cells, B-cell-depleted T cells, or PBMCs came the material, which was cDNA or gDNA.

V lost 0 bases and J 0 bases, leaving 10 bases between the germline ends. Germline CDR1 reads SGDLS; CDR2 reads YYNGEE. The CDR3 is 15 amino acids. In the source study's methods: The assay estimated nucleated cells by amplifying reference gene primers. Produced via immunoSEQ multiplex PCR; TCRdb's table is partial and in-frame only. That table is the source of V, J and clone size, and D and trimming were worked out from the DNA. The table lists 25,000 to 35,000 clones, 75% to 85% of them singletons. The chain carries TRBV9 and TRBJ2-7; tentative D call: TRBD2 (6 bases). This TCR was sampled from a man in his sixties with active COVID-19. Sample: peripheral blood. Here the CDR3 reads CASSVGAGSSYEQYF. The DNA for the CDR3 is TGTGCCAGCAGCGTAGGAGCGGGCAGCTCCTACGAGCAGTACTTC.